A single sample gave rise to the 7 T cell receptor beta chains below, sequenced in a study of regulatory T cells in long-lasting Graves disease. Stated time point: newly diagnosed GD, antithyroid drugs for less than 3 months. From PBMCs, RNA was extracted and then used to make the TCR library. Building of the TCR beta libraries involved iRepertoire HTBI primers and Arm-PCR of CDR3 regions. TCRdb re-analysed the multiplex PCR reads in MiXCR, keeping a single row per CDR3 protein. The sample holds about 430,000 distinct CDR3 sequences, 15% seen once. These data were likewise used in another study, on T cells in Graves' hyperthyroidism and ophthalmopathy.

The sample consisted of peripheral blood mononuclear cells (PBMCs), taken at new diagnosis, from a patient treated with antithyroid drugs. These receptor sequences come from a woman aged 40-49 years with Graves disease.

The chain has TRBV7-6 and TRBJ2-1; 12 nucleotides agree with TRBD2. The CDR3 is 16 amino acids. Germline V gene data show CDR1 as SGHVS and CDR2 as FNYEAQ. V dropped 5 bases and J dropped 8; count of bases not matched to a gene: 10. The CDR3 DNA is TGTGCCAGCAGCACCCGACTAGCGGGAGCAATTGATGAGCAGTTCTTC. Residues: CASSTRLAGAIDEQFF.

This chain links TRBV4-1 with TRBJ1-6; D is uncertain. This CDR3 contains 14 residues. CDR1 is MGHRA, CDR2 YSYEKL, per germline. Trimming took off 0 bases at V and 7 bases at J, with 7 bases between the two ends. This chain's CDR3 is CASSQDWRNSPLHF. The CDR3 region has the DNA TGCGCCAGCAGCCAAGATTGGAGGAATTCACCCCTCCACTTT.

This clonotype was seen a handful of times. V usage is TRBV25-1 and J usage is TRBJ2-1; the D is unclear. In germline, CDR1 is MGHDK, CDR2 SYGVNS. V lost 5 bases to trimming and J lost 6 bases, with 8 bases between them. There are 12 residues in the CDR3. The CDR3 protein is CASSRSFNEQFF. Here the CDR3 DNA reads TGTGCCAGCAGTAGGTCGTTCAATGAGCAGTTCTTC.

The chain recombines TRBV30 with TRBJ2-1; 7 positions match TRBD2. The ends lost 2 bases at V and 2 bases at J; junction bases unmatched: 6. Germline CDR1 and CDR2: GTSNPN and SVGIG (reference sequence). The CDR3 runs to 15 residues. The CDR3 DNA reads as TGTGCCTGGAGTAGTAGCGGGCTAGCCTACAATGAGCAGTTCTTC. Residues: CAWSSSGLAYNEQFF.

In this sample, this clonotype turned up many times. The chain is built from TRBV2 and TRBJ2-7, with D possibly being TRBD1 (6 bases). The V and J ends lost 4 bases and 2 bases respectively, with 18 bases between them. CDR1 SNHLY and CDR2 FYNNEI come from the germline V gene. The CDR3 sequence is 16 residues long. The CDR3 here is CASSATDSGAPYEQYF. The CDR3 nucleotides are TGTGCCAGCAGTGCTACCGACTCAGGGGCCCCCTACGAGCAGTACTTC.

This clonotype was recorded at least ten times. The V and J genes are TRBV29-1 and TRBJ2-5; no reliable D call. Germline CDR1 and CDR2: SQVTM and ANQGSEA. CDR3 length: 10 residues. V lost 4 bases and J 5 bases, leaving 5 bases between the germline ends. CDR3 residues: CSVVRETQYF. CDR3 coding DNA: TGCAGCGTTGTACGGGAGACCCAGTACTTC.

This clonotype was counted many times. This chain connects TRBV10-3 to TRBJ2-7; 9 nucleotides agree with TRBD2. Per the germline V gene, CDR1 is ENHRY and CDR2 is SYGVKD. This CDR3 is built from 13 residues. The ends lost 3 bases at V and 6 bases at J; junction bases unmatched: 3. The CDR3 nucleotides read TGTGCCATCAGTGATGAGACTAGCGGCGAGCAGTACTTC. This sequence encodes CAISDETSGEQYF.